These T cell receptor beta chains were read from a single sample in a study of TIL therapy for anti-PD-1-resistant metastatic lung cancer. Clones were read by immunoSEQ multiplex PCR, and TCRdb kept only the in-frame ones, dropping some. In the table there are 50,000 to 65,000 clones, over 75% of which are singletons. Source: blood, taken at baseline. The receptors were gathered from a person between 30 and 80 years old with non-small cell lung cancer. The CDR3 runs from the conserved cysteine through the conserved F or W. D genes are given only for firm matches. The size field is filled for only some rows; it gives once, few, many or a size class.

v_gene: TRBV10-1; abundance: NA; j_gene: TRBJ2-1; d_gene: NA; CDR3aa: CASSGGTLHEQFF; CDR3nt: TGCGCCAGCAGTGGGGGGACTCTGCATGAGCAGTTCTTC
v_gene: TRBV30; abundance: NA; j_gene: TRBJ1-6; d_gene: NA; CDR3aa: CAWSSGSRYNSPLHF; CDR3nt: TGTGCCTGGAGTAGTGGCTCGAGATATAATTCACCCCTCCACTTT
v_gene: TRBV7-8; abundance: once; j_gene: TRBJ2-4; d_gene: NA; CDR3aa: CASSLGSMLAKNIQYF; CDR3nt: TGTGCCAGCAGCTTAGGTTCAATGCTAGCCAAAAACATTCAGTACTTC
v_gene: TRBV20-1; abundance: NA; j_gene: TRBJ2-7; d_gene: NA; CDR3aa: CSASYNSYEQYF; CDR3nt: TGCAGTGCTAGTTACAATTCCTACGAGCAGTACTTC
v_gene: TRBV11-2; abundance: NA; j_gene: TRBJ1-2; d_gene: TRBD1; CDR3aa: CASSLDQGDGYTF; CDR3nt: TGTGCCAGCAGCTTAGATCAGGGGGATGGCTACACCTTC
v_gene: TRBV24-1; abundance: NA; j_gene: TRBJ2-1; d_gene: NA; CDR3aa: CATSDSTLNEQFF; CDR3nt: TGTGCCACCAGTGATTCGACTTTGAATGAGCAGTTCTTC
v_gene: TRBV10-3; abundance: NA; j_gene: TRBJ1-5; d_gene: NA; CDR3aa: CAISGGEHQPQHF; CDR3nt: TGTGCCATCAGTGGAGGGGAGCATCAGCCCCAGCATTTT
v_gene: TRBV4-1; abundance: NA; j_gene: TRBJ2-2; d_gene: NA; CDR3aa: CASSQVRTDMTGELFF; CDR3nt: TGCGCCAGCAGCCAAGTTAGAACAGATATGACCGGGGAGCTGTTTTTT
v_gene: TRBV30; abundance: NA; j_gene: TRBJ1-6; d_gene: NA; CDR3aa: CAWRSGSPLHF; CDR3nt: TGTGCCTGGAGGTCCGGTTCACCCCTCCACTTT
v_gene: TRBV27; abundance: NA; j_gene: TRBJ2-7; d_gene: TRBD2; CDR3aa: CASSIQGPLAGGSYEQYF; CDR3nt: TGTGCCAGCAGTATCCAAGGCCCACTAGCGGGGGGATCCTACGAGCAGTACTTC
v_gene: TRBV6-2/TRBV6-3; abundance: NA; j_gene: TRBJ1-1; d_gene: NA; CDR3aa: CASSYNGGMKVWNTEAFF; CDR3nt: TGTGCCAGCAGCTATAATGGAGGCATGAAGGTATGGAACACTGAAGCTTTCTTT
v_gene: TRBV27; abundance: NA; j_gene: TRBJ1-2; d_gene: NA; CDR3aa: CASSPKVGLIDGYTF; CDR3nt: TGTGCCAGCAGCCCCAAGGTGGGGCTTATCGATGGCTACACCTTC
v_gene: TRBV3-1/TRBV3-2; abundance: NA; j_gene: TRBJ2-3; d_gene: TRBD2; CDR3aa: CASSRSGADTQYF; CDR3nt: TGTGCCAGCAGCCGAAGCGGGGCAGATACGCAGTATTTT
v_gene: TRBV12-3/TRBV12-4; abundance: once; j_gene: TRBJ1-5; d_gene: NA; CDR3aa: CASSWTEVQPQHF; CDR3nt: TGTGCCAGCAGTTGGACAGAGGTGCAGCCCCAGCATTTT
v_gene: TRBV15; abundance: NA; j_gene: TRBJ2-7; d_gene: TRBD2; CDR3aa: CATSPGGGGYEQYF; CDR3nt: TGTGCCACCAGCCCCGGGGGGGGTGGGTACGAGCAGTACTTC
v_gene: TRBV19; abundance: once; j_gene: TRBJ1-2; d_gene: TRBD1; CDR3aa: CASSDRGAYGYTF; CDR3nt: TGTGCCAGTAGCGACAGGGGTGCCTATGGCTACACCTTC
v_gene: TRBV28; abundance: NA; j_gene: TRBJ1-2; d_gene: TRBD1; CDR3aa: CASKEEGAKYGYTF; CDR3nt: TGTGCCAGCAAAGAGGAGGGGGCAAAGTATGGCTACACCTTC
v_gene: TRBV6-5; abundance: few; j_gene: TRBJ2-6; d_gene: NA; CDR3aa: CASSRLSSGANVLTF; CDR3nt: TGTGCCAGCAGCCGCTTATCCTCTGGGGCCAACGTCCTGACTTTC
v_gene: TRBV5-1; abundance: NA; j_gene: TRBJ2-2; d_gene: TRBD1; CDR3aa: CASSLYHRDRNTGELFF; CDR3nt: TGCGCCAGCAGTCTCTACCACCGGGACAGGAACACCGGGGAGCTGTTTTTT
v_gene: TRBV28; abundance: NA; j_gene: TRBJ1-6; d_gene: NA; CDR3aa: CASSTSGKRNSPLHF; CDR3nt: TGTGCCAGCAGTACCTCAGGAAAGAGAAATTCACCCCTCCACTTT
v_gene: TRBV12-3/TRBV12-4; abundance: NA; j_gene: TRBJ1-2; d_gene: NA; CDR3aa: CASSPDPNYGYTF; CDR3nt: TGTGCCAGCAGCCCGGACCCTAACTATGGCTACACCTTC
v_gene: TRBV29-1; abundance: NA; j_gene: TRBJ2-2; d_gene: NA; CDR3aa: CSVVGANTGELFF; CDR3nt: TGCAGCGTTGTCGGAGCGAACACCGGGGAGCTGTTTTTT
v_gene: TRBV27; abundance: NA; j_gene: TRBJ2-2; d_gene: NA; CDR3aa: CASSLWGNTGELFF; CDR3nt: TGTGCCAGCAGTTTATGGGGGAACACCGGGGAGCTGTTTTTT
v_gene: TRBV28; abundance: NA; j_gene: TRBJ2-4; d_gene: NA; CDR3aa: CASSLQWVGSGAKNIQYF; CDR3nt: TGTGCCAGCAGTTTACAATGGGTGGGGTCGGGGGCCAAAAACATTCAGTACTTC
v_gene: TRBV11-2; abundance: few; j_gene: TRBJ2-5; d_gene: NA; CDR3aa: CASSPPPTGRAETQYF; CDR3nt: TGTGCCAGCAGCCCACCCCCGACAGGGAGGGCAGAGACCCAGTACTTC
v_gene: TRBV9; abundance: NA; j_gene: TRBJ2-6; d_gene: NA; CDR3aa: CASSFDGAGANVLTF; CDR3nt: TGTGCCAGCAGCTTCGACGGAGCTGGGGCCAACGTCCTGACTTTC
v_gene: TRBV9; abundance: NA; j_gene: TRBJ2-2; d_gene: NA; CDR3aa: CASSVVSTGELFF; CDR3nt: TGTGCCAGCAGCGTAGTTAGCACCGGGGAGCTGTTTTTT